The clone carrying this TCR beta chain was detected many times. A junction end diverges from the germline sequence, so it may reflect a read error. These data originate in a study of T-cell reconstitution after alpha-beta-depleted transplantation in children. Unique molecular identifiers were incorporated during preparation of the TCRbeta library. Using its own MiXCR run on the PCR reads, TCRdb lists one record per CDR3 protein. The sample has roughly 400,000 distinct CDR3 sequences; about a fifth are singletons. Germline values: CDR1 SGHRS, CDR2 YFSETQ. The CDR3 spans 13 residues. This TCR was recovered from a human donor who donated a stem cell graft to a child with acute myeloid leukemia. The input for sequencing was PBMCs from the stem cell graft donor, taken from the stem cell graft. The chain is built from TRBV5-1 and TRBJ1-1; D not resolved. The DNA of the CDR3 is TGTGCCAGCAGTTTAGCACAGAACACTGAAGCTTTCTTT. It specifies CASSLAQNTEAFF.